These 30 T cell receptor beta chains originate from one sample sequenced in a study of T-cell memory formation after mild COVID-19. Via MiXCR, TCRdb re-called the 5' RACE reads, giving one row per CDR3 protein. The sample shows a few hundred thousand distinct CDR3 sequences, over 9% of them seen only once. The source material was PBMCs or a T cell subset sorted from them (not recorded which). The receptor set was obtained from a man aged 18 to 30 who had mild COVID-19 (a few samples of this study predate the infection). Cell type and time point are not known.

This clonotype was detected many times. The chain links TRBV5-1 to TRBJ2-3, with TRBD1 matching over 8 bases. Germline CDR1 and CDR2: SGHRS and YFSETQ. With V trimmed by 4 bases and J by 0 bases, 7 bases remained unmatched. The CDR3 runs 16 residues. Written as DNA, the CDR3 is TGCGCCAGCAGCGTGGTCGGGACAGGAAGCACAGATACGCAGTATTTT. Amino acids: CASSVVGTGSTDTQYF.

A few counts support this clonotype. This CDR3 reads CASSRPGQGNSPLHF. The CDR3 DNA sequence: TGCGCCAGCAGCCGACCGGGACAGGGTAATTCACCCCTCCACTTT. The rearrangement uses TRBV4-1 and TRBJ1-6; 9 bases align to TRBD1. V was pared by 4 bases and J by 6 bases, with 4 bases of the junction left unmatched. Germline V gene sequence: CDR1 MGHRA, CDR2 YSYEKL. CDR3 length: 15 residues.

This clonotype appeared a few times. DNA of the CDR3: TGTGCCAGCAGCACAGGCGGGTTCACTGAAGCTTTCTTT. It encodes CASSTGGFTEAFF. The chain combines TRBV3-1 with TRBJ1-1, with D possibly matching TRBD1 (5 bases). The CDR3 runs to 13 residues. V lost 5 bases, J lost 4 bases, and 11 bases lay in between. CDR1 is LGHDT and CDR2 is YNNKEL in the germline V gene (reference sequence).

This chain links TRBV12-3 or TRBV12-4 with TRBJ1-2; D remains unclear. V was shortened by 0 bases and J by 5 bases, with 13 bases between the two germline ends. The CDR3 has 15 amino acids. The CDR3 protein is CASSLALAYLYGYTF. The CDR3 DNA is TGTGCCAGCAGTTTAGCCCTGGCCTACCTGTATGGCTACACCTTC.

The sample holds a few counts of this clonotype. The chain carries TRBV6-5 and TRBJ1-6; the D is unclear. CDR1 MNHEY and CDR2 SVGAGI come from the germline V gene. The CDR3 runs 10 residues. The V end was cut by 6 bases, the J end by 14 bases, with 8 bases between. The CDR3, as DNA: TGTGCCAGCAGGGGTAGATCCCTCCACTTT. The encoded protein is CASRGRSLHF.

This clonotype was detected many times. The chain couples TRBV28 to TRBJ2-7, with D unclear. The V and J ends lost 4 bases and 1 base respectively, with 11 bases between them. The CDR3 length is 14 residues. Germline V gives CDR1 MDHEN, CDR2 SYDVKM. The CDR3 protein is CASSSPSRSYEQYF. DNA for the CDR3: TGTGCCAGCAGTTCCCCGAGCAGATCCTACGAGCAGTACTTC.

The chain employs TRBV6-6 and TRBJ1-2; a possible D gene is TRBD1 (6 bases). Germline assignment: CDR1 MNHNY and CDR2 SVGAGI (reference sequence). The CDR3 runs to 13 residues. V was shortened by 1 base and J by 6 bases, with 9 bases between the two germline ends. CDR3 in DNA: TGTGCCAGCAGTTACTTGGGGGCGAATGGCTACACCTTC. It is translated as CASSYLGANGYTF.

This clonotype was detected only a few times. V usage is TRBV6-5 and J usage is TRBJ2-5; tentative D call: TRBD1 (6 bases). The CDR3 runs 13 residues. Per germline, CDR1 MNHEY and CDR2 SVGAGI. The V end was cut by 6 bases, the J end by 5 bases, with 13 bases between. CDR3 coding DNA: TGTGCCAGCAGACGGACAGCTGGGGAGACCCAGTACTTC. Protein: CASRRTAGETQYF.

This clonotype was seen ten or more times. The chain joins TRBV27 to TRBJ1-4; D remains unclear. V was trimmed by 3 bases and J by 7 bases, leaving 12 bases between them. The CDR3 covers 14 residues. CDR1 and CDR2 from the germline V gene are MNHEY and SMNVEV (reference sequence). CDR3 sequence reads: CASSFSRDPEKLFF. The CDR3, as DNA: TGTGCCAGCAGTTTTTCCCGCGATCCTGAAAAACTGTTTTTT.

The sample holds a few counts of this clonotype. This chain connects TRBV7-9 to TRBJ2-3; no clear D gene. Between the trimmed V and J ends, which lost 1 base and 5 bases, there was a span of 7 bases. Germline-derived CDR1 and CDR2 are SEHNR and FQNEAQ (reference sequence). This CDR3 has 13 amino acids. The CDR3 nucleotides read TGTGCCAGCAGCTTAGAACCCCTAGATACGCAGTATTTT. Encoded protein: CASSLEPLDTQYF.

This clonotype was observed a handful of times. The chain joins TRBV11-2 to TRBJ2-3, with 8 bases fitting TRBD2. Germline lookup yields CDR1 SGHAT and CDR2 FQNNGV. The CDR3 is made up of 15 amino acids. Losses at the gene ends were 0 bases for V and 4 bases for J; bases not matched to a gene: 3. CDR3 residues: CASSLDSGLADTQYF. The CDR3 coding sequence is TGTGCCAGCAGCTTAGATTCGGGACTAGCAGATACGCAGTATTTT.

In its sample, this clonotype was seen a few times. The CDR3 sequence: CAISAENGGSTGVNEQFF. The CDR3 DNA is TGTGCCATCAGTGCTGAAAACGGGGGGTCAACCGGGGTGAATGAGCAGTTCTTC. This rearrangement joins TRBV10-3 to TRBJ2-1, with 7 bases matching TRBD2. Trimming took 4 bases from V and 7 from J; bases not matched to a gene: 19. Germline V gene lookup returns CDR1 ENHRY and CDR2 SYGVKD. The length of the CDR3 is 18 residues.

A few counts support this clonotype. The chain couples TRBV4-3 to TRBJ2-3; D may correspond to TRBD1 or TRBD2 (5 bases each). Germline V CDR1 and CDR2: LGHNA, YSLEER. Trimming took 2 bases from V and 5 from J, leaving 17 bases between them. This CDR3 has 16 residues. The DNA for the CDR3 is TGCGCCAGCAGCCAACGGTATAGGGGAGAGGGAGATACGCAGTATTTT. This translates into CASSQRYRGEGDTQYF.

This chain links TRBV12-3 or TRBV12-4 with TRBJ1-3; the D is unclear. With 3 bases removed from V and 8 bases from J, the gap between germline ends came to 11 bases. This CDR3 has 13 amino acids. Here the CDR3 DNA reads TGTGCCAGCAGTTTTCCCCTAGTCCACACCATATATTTT. This gives the protein CASSFPLVHTIYF.

In its sample, this clonotype was seen a few times. The chain is built from TRBV5-6 and TRBJ2-2; TRBD1 is a possible D gene (7 bases). Between the trimmed V and J ends, which lost 4 bases and 4 bases, there was a span of 26 bases. The CDR3 length is 19 residues. The V gene's germline CDR1 is SGHDT and CDR2 YYEEEE. The DNA for the CDR3 is TGTGCCAGCAGCATCCCCTTTCCAGGGGGGCGCCTTGGCACCGGGGAGCTGTTTTTT. Translating gives CASSIPFPGGRLGTGELFF.

V usage is TRBV7-9 and J usage is TRBJ1-2, with TRBD1 matching over 9 bases. The CDR3 runs 14 residues. Germline V gene lookup returns CDR1 SEHNR and CDR2 FQNEAQ (reference sequence). V was pared by 0 bases and J by 7 bases, with 3 bases of the junction left unmatched. The CDR3 here is CASSLADRGSGYTF. The DNA of the CDR3 is TGTGCCAGCAGCTTAGCGGACAGGGGTAGTGGCTACACCTTC.

This chain connects TRBV4-1 to TRBJ2-1, with TRBD2 matching over 9 bases. The CDR3 has 17 residues. The germline gives CDR1 MGHRA, CDR2 YSYEKL. Losses at the gene ends were 4 bases for V and 6 bases for J; bases not matched to a gene: 13. The chain's CDR3 is CASSRPDRGRGGNEQFF. DNA for the CDR3: TGCGCCAGCAGCCGCCCGGACCGGGGGCGGGGGGGCAATGAGCAGTTCTTC.

This clonotype was found a few times. This chain connects TRBV29-1 to TRBJ2-5, with TRBD2 as a possible D gene (6 bases). The CDR3 has 14 amino acids. V was shortened by 6 bases and J by 1 base, with 15 bases between the two germline ends. The germline V gene encodes CDR1 SQVTM and CDR2 ANQGSEA. The CDR3 protein is CSVGLVGGQETQYF. The DNA of the CDR3 is TGCAGCGTAGGCTTGGTGGGAGGCCAAGAGACCCAGTACTTC.

The rearrangement uses TRBV29-1 and TRBJ2-5; D possibly matches TRBD1 or TRBD2 (6 bases each). Germline lookup yields CDR1 SQVTM and CDR2 ANQGSEA. V was clipped by 6 bases and J by 9 bases, with 17 bases between them. This CDR3 spans 12 amino acids. The CDR3 sequence: CSVPGARWSQYF. The CDR3 nucleotides are TGCAGCGTCCCGGGGGCCAGATGGTCCCAGTACTTC. Complete variable domain (other parts from reference TRBV29-1 and TRBJ2-5): SAVISQKPSRDICQRGTSLTIQCQVDSQVTMMFWYRQQPGQSLTLIATANQGSEATYESGFVIDKFPISRPNLTFSTLTVSNMSPEDSSIYLCSVPGARWSQYFGPGTRLLVL.

This clonotype has a handful of counts. The chain is built from TRBV6-2 or TRBV6-3 and TRBJ2-7, with D perhaps assigned TRBD1 or TRBD2 (5 bases each). Between the trimmed V and J ends, which lost 7 bases and 0 bases, there was a span of 13 bases. This CDR3 spans 14 amino acids. Germline V gene lookup returns CDR1 MNHEY and CDR2 SVGEGT. The CDR3 is CASISGLSSYEQYF. The CDR3 bases are TGTGCCAGCATCTCGGGGCTCAGCTCCTACGAGCAGTACTTC.

This clonotype came up a few times. The V call is TRBV29-1, the J call TRBJ1-2; a possible D gene is TRBD1 (5 bases). From germline, CDR1 is SQVTM and CDR2 ANQGSEA. This CDR3 region has 12 residues. Trimming shortened V by 4 bases and J by 7 bases, and 13 bases separated the two germline ends. The CDR3 DNA reads as TGCAGCGTTGGTCCGGGACGGTCTGGCTACACCTTC. Amino acid sequence: CSVGPGRSGYTF.

This clonotype was recorded a few times. A much larger clone is a single base away; this may be a read error. This chain links TRBV6-1 with TRBJ2-7, with TRBD1 matching 7 bases. The CDR3 contains 16 residues. Germline-derived CDR1 and CDR2 are MNHNS and SASEGT. The CDR3 region is CAGSEEAGDSSYEQYF. In nucleotides, the CDR3 is TGTGCCGGCAGTGAAGAGGCAGGGGACAGCTCCTACGAGCAGTACTTC.

This rearrangement joins TRBV7-9 to TRBJ1-5; the D is unclear. The V end lost 5 bases, the J end lost 9 bases, and 14 bases lay between the germline ends. The CDR3 is 13 residues long. The germline V gene encodes CDR1 SEHNR and CDR2 FQNEAQ (reference sequence). CDR3: CASSLQSDGPQHF. The CDR3 DNA sequence: TGTGCCAGCAGCCTTCAGTCGGACGGGCCCCAGCATTTT.

The V call is TRBV6-2 or TRBV6-3, the J call TRBJ1-6, with TRBD1 as a possible D gene (6 bases). Trimming took 6 bases from V and 11 from J, leaving 14 bases between them. This CDR3 has 13 residues. Germline CDR1 reads MNHEY; CDR2 reads SVGEGT. CDR3 loop: CASREGVRTPLHF. Written as DNA, the CDR3 is TGTGCCAGCAGGGAGGGGGTGAGGACACCCCTCCACTTT.

V usage is TRBV12-3 or TRBV12-4 and J usage is TRBJ2-6; 9 bases are a match to TRBD1. The J segment lost 3 bases and the V segment lost 5 bases, leaving 8 bases of the junction unmatched. This CDR3 has 17 amino acids. The CDR3 DNA sequence: TGTGCCAGCAGTCTGACAGGGGGAATAGGTGGGGCCAACGTCCTGACTTTC. As protein: CASSLTGGIGGANVLTF.

This clonotype has more than one count but fewer than ten. The chain links TRBV6-2 or TRBV6-3 to TRBJ1-5; 9 positions match TRBD1. This CDR3 comprises 14 residues. The germline V gene encodes CDR1 MNHEY and CDR2 SVGEGT. V shed 6 bases and J 6 bases; nucleotides not matched to a gene: 6. CDR3: CASSPDRGVQPQHF. In DNA, the CDR3 is TGTGCCAGCAGCCCGGACAGGGGAGTTCAGCCCCAGCATTTT.

The rearrangement links TRBV7-2 to TRBJ2-3; a weak D match, TRBD2 (5 bases). CDR1 and CDR2 (germline): SGHTA, FQGNSA. The V end lost 5 bases, the J end lost 4 bases, and 13 bases lay between the germline ends. The CDR3 has 14 amino acids. The CDR3: CASSPRAGADTQYF. The DNA for the CDR3 is TGTGCCAGCAGCCCTCGCGCGGGTGCAGATACGCAGTATTTT.

The chain joins TRBV5-1 to TRBJ1-1, with 10 bases matching TRBD1. The germline V gene encodes CDR1 SGHRS and CDR2 YFSETQ. Trimming took 2 bases from V and 0 from J; bases not matched to a gene: 4. This CDR3 is 16 amino acids long. CDR3 sequence reads: CASSLLGQGMNTEAFF. Written as DNA, the CDR3 is TGCGCCAGCAGCTTACTGGGACAGGGGATGAACACTGAAGCTTTCTTT.

This clonotype has only a few counts. The chain joins TRBV4-2 to TRBJ2-3, with D possibly called TRBD1 or TRBD2 (5 bases each). The CDR3 has 16 residues. V was shortened by 4 bases and J by 1 base, with 15 bases between the two germline ends. Germline V gene data show CDR1 as LGHNA and CDR2 as YNFKEQ. CDR3 region: CASSRRVRDRTDTQYF. CDR3 nucleotides: TGTGCCAGCAGCCGGCGGGTACGGGACCGCACAGATACGCAGTATTTT.

This clonotype was picked up a small number of times. CDR3 sequence: CATSQVRGASSYNEQFF. The CDR3 nucleotides read TGTGCCACCAGTCAAGTACGGGGGGCTAGCTCCTACAATGAGCAGTTCTTC. The chain is built from TRBV15 and TRBJ2-1; the D gene is possibly TRBD2 (7 bases). This CDR3 has 17 residues. Germline values: CDR1 LNHNV, CDR2 YYDKDF (reference sequence). V was cut by 6 bases and J by 0 bases, with 18 bases left in between.